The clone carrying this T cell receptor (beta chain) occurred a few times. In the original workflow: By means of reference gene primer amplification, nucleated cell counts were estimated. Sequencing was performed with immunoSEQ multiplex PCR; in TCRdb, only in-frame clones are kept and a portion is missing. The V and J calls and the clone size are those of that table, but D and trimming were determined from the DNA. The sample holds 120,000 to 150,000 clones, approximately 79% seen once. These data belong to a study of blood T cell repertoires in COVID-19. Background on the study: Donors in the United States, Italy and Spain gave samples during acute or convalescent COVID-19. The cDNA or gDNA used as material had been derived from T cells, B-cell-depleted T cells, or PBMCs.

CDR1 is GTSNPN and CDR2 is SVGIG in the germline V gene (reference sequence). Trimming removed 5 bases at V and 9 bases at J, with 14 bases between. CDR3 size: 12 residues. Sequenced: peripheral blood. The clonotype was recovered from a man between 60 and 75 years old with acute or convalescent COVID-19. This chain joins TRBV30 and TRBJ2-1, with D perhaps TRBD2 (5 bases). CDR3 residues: CAWSELGVEQFF. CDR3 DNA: TGTGCCTGGTCAGAATTGGGAGTTGAGCAGTTCTTC.